This entry is about one T cell receptor beta chain. This receptor's antigen is unknown. Mismatch with germline at one junction end may stem from a read error. This entry comes from a study of early T cells in non-severe SARS-CoV-2 infection (dated by TCRdb to 2020 to 2022). As for the study more broadly: Bulk RNA from unsorted whole blood was used for TCR sequencing, so alpha and beta chains could not be paired. What the authors observed across the whole study: Matching against VDJdb was skewed toward anti-spike CD8 responses, likely underestimated virus-specific expansions, and missed private and CD4 specificities.

A case-control design nested within a healthcare worker cohort in London, UK, was used, with weekly nasopharyngeal swab PCR tests and blood sampling performed. Healthcare workers were recruited between 23 and 31 March 2020, during the week of the UK lockdown, and were followed weekly for up to roughly 15 weeks. The CDR3, from cysteine to phenylalanine, totals 15 residues. Only the CDR3 part of the read is kept: 45 bases, read in frame from the first base. Per the germline V gene, KGHSH is the CDR1 and LQKENI is the CDR2. The library relied on 5' RACE. TCRdb names NextSeq 500 as the instrument used. The TCR library protocol attached unique molecular identifiers to individual cDNA molecules to correct for sequencing error and PCR bias. Both TCR alpha and beta chains were sequenced, and tight co-correlation was observed between alpha and beta sequence abundances in each sample. Per the authors' processing: Decombinator V4 was used to annotate the V gene, J gene and CDR3 of the TCR sequences. Expanded TCRs were defined as changing significantly between any two time points under a Poisson model with p below 0.0001. TCR abundances were normalised to the total number of TCRs sequenced in each sample and reported as counts per million. MAIT TCRs were defined by TRAV1-2 paired with TRAJ12, TRAJ20 or TRAJ33, and iNKT TCRs by TRAV10 paired with TRAJ18. VDJdb, accessed on 1 November 2021, was searched for TCRs annotated for CMV, EBV and SARS-CoV-2, and TCRs annotated for more than one antigen were excluded. Clones were called with MiXCR by TCRdb after fastp trimmed the public reads at Q25, and only in-frame beta chains were retained. Here each entry gathers all rows of one CDR3 protein and keeps the most common genes and DNA. Here the V and J calls rest on TCRdb's processing, not on the authors' analysis. The sample records about 28,000 distinct CDR3 sequences, about 4.6% of which are singletons. The ten top clones hold under 6.5% of the sample.

The V and J genes are TRBV18 and TRBJ2-1; the central 10 bases match TRBD1. This TCR derives from an adult who was a healthcare worker with PCR-confirmed SARS-CoV-2 infection or an uninfected control (not recorded which). The sample here was whole blood, taken at baseline. This receptor carries the CDR3 CASSPPGQGRNEQFF. The nucleotides read TGTGCCAGCTCGCCACCGGGACAGGGGCGCAATGAGCAGTTCTTC.